This TCR beta chain was recorded in a study of control samples from healthy donors and cancer patients. This table comes from immunoSEQ multiplex PCR, and its TCRdb copy is limited to in-frame clones, with some not included. The sample shows 150,000 or so clones, about 93% of them seen only once. This CDR3 has 14 amino acids. The ends were cut back, 5 bases at V and 8 bases at J, with 16 bases in the middle. Germline assignment: CDR1 SGHAT and CDR2 FQNNGV. The chain employs TRBV11-2 and TRBJ2-1, with D maybe TRBD2 (6 bases). The sequence came from a man aged 45-65 years in good health. The sample taken for sequencing was blood. The CDR3 sequence: CASSNREAGYEQFF. CDR3 in DNA: TGTGCCAGCAGCAATCGCGAGGCGGGGTATGAGCAGTTCTTC.